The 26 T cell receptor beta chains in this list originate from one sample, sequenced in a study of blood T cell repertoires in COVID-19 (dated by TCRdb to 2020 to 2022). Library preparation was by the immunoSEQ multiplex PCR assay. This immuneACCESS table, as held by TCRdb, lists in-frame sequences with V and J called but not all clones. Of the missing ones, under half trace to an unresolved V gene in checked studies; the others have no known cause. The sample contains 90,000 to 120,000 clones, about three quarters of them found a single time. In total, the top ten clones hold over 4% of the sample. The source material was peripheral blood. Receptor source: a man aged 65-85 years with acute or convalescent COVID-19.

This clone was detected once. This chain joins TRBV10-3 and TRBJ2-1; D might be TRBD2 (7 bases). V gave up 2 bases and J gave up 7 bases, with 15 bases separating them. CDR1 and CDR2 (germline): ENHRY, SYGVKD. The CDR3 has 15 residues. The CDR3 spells CAISEGEGVRNEQFF. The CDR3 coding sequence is TGTGCCATCAGTGAGGGGGAGGGGGTGAGGAATGAGCAGTTCTTC.

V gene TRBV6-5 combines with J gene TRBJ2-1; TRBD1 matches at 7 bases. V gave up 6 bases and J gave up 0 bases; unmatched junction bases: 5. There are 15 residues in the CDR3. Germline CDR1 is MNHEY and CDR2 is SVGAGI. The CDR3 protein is CASRSGQNSYNEQFF. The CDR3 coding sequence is TGTGCCAGCAGGTCGGGACAGAACTCCTACAATGAGCAGTTCTTC.

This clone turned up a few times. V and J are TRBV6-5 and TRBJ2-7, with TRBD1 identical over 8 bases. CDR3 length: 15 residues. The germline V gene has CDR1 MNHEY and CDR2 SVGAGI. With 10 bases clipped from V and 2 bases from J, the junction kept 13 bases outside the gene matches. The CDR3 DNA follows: TGTGCCATCGGGACAGGTCTAACCCCTCCCTACGAGCAGTACTTC. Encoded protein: CAIGTGLTPPYEQYF.

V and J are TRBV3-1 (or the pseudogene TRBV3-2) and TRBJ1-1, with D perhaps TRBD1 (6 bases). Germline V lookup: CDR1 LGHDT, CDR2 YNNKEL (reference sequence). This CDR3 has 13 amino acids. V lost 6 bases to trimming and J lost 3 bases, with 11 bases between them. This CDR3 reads CASSRTEDTEAFF. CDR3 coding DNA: TGTGCCAGCAGTCGGACAGAGGACACTGAAGCTTTCTTT.

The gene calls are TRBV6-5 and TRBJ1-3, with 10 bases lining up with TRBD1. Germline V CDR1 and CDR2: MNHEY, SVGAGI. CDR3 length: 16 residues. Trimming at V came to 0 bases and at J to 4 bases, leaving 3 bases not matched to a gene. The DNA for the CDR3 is TGTGCCAGCAGTTACTCGGGGACAGGGGCCGGAAACACCATATATTTT. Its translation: CASSYSGTGAGNTIYF.

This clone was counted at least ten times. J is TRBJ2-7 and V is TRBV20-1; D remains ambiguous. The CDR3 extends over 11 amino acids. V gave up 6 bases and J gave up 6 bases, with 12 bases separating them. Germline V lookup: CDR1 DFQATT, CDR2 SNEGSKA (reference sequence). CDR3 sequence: CSATPQVEQYF. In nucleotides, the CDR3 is TGCAGTGCAACCCCTCAGGTCGAGCAGTACTTC.

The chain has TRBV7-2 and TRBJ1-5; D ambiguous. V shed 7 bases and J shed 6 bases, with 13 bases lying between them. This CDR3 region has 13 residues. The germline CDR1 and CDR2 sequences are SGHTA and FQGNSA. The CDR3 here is CASTPSAGQPQHF. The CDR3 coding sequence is TGTGCCAGCACCCCCTCCGCCGGTCAGCCCCAGCATTTT.

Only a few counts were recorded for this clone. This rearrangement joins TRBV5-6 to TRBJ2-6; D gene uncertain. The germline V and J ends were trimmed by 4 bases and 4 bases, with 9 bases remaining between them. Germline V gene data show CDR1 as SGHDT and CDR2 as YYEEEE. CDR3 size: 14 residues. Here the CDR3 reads CASSGSSGANVLTF. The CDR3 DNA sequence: TGTGCCAGCAGCGGTAGCTCCGGGGCCAACGTCCTGACTTTC.

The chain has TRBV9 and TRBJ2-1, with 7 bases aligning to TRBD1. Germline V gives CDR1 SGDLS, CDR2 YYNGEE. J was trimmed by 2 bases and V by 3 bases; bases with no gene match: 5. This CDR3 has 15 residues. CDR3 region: CASSATGVPYNEQFF. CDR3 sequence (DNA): TGTGCCAGCAGCGCAACAGGGGTACCCTACAATGAGCAGTTCTTC.

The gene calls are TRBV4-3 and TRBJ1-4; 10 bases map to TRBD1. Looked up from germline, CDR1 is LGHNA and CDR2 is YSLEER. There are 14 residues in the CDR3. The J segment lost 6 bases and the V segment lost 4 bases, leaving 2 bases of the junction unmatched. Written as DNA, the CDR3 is TGCGCCAGCAGCCCCGGGACAGGGGATGAAAAACTGTTTTTT. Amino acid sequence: CASSPGTGDEKLFF.

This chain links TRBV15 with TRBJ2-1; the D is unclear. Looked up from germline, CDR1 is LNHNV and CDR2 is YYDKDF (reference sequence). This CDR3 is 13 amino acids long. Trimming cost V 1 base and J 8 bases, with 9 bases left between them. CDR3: CATSRADLHEQFF. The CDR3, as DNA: TGTGCCACCAGCAGAGCCGACTTGCATGAGCAGTTCTTC.

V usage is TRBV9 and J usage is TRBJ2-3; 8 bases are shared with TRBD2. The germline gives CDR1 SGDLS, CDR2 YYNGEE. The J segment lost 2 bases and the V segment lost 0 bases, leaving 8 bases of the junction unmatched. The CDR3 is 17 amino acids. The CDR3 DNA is TGTGCCAGCAGCGTAGTCGGGGGGGCTCCTTACACAGATACGCAGTATTTT. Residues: CASSVVGGAPYTDTQYF. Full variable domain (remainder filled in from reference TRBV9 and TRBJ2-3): DSGVTQTPKHLITATGQRVTLRCSPRSGDLSVYWYQQSLDQGLQFLIQYYNGEERAKGNILERFSAQQFPDLHSELNLSSLELGDSALYFCASSVVGGAPYTDTQYFGPGTRLTVL.

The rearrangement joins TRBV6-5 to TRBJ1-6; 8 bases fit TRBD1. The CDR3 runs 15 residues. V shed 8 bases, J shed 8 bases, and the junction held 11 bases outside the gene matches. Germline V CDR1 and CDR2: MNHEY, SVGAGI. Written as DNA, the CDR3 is TGTGCCAGCGGTCCAATAGGACAGGGTCATTCACCCCTCCACTTT. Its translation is CASGPIGQGHSPLHF.

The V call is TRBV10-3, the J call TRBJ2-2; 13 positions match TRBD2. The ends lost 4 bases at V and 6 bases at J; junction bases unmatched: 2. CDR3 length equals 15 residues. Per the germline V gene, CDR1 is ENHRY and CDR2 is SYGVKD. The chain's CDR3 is CAISGGLAGPGELFF. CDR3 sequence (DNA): TGTGCCATCAGTGGGGGACTAGCGGGGCCCGGGGAGCTGTTTTTT.

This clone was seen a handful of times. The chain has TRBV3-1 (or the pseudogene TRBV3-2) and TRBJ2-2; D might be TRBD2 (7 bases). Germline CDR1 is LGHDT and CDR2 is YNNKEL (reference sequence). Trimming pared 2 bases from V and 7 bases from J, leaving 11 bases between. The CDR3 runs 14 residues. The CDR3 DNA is TGTGCCAGCAGCCAAACGGGGGGCCTCGGGGAGCTGTTTTTT. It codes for CASSQTGGLGELFF.

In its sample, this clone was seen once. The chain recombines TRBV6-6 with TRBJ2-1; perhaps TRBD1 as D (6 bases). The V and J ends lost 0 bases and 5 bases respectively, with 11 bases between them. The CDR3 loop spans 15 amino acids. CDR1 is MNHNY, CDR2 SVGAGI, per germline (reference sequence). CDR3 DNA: TGTGCCAGCAGTTACTCAACAGGGTTCGACAATGAGCAGTTCTTC. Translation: CASSYSTGFDNEQFF.

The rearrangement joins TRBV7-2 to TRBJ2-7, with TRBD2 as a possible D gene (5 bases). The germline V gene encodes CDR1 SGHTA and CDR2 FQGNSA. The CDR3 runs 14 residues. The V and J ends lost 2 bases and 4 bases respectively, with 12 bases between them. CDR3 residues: CASSLIGDLYEQYF. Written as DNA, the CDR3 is TGTGCCAGCAGCTTAATCGGGGATCTTTACGAGCAGTACTTC.

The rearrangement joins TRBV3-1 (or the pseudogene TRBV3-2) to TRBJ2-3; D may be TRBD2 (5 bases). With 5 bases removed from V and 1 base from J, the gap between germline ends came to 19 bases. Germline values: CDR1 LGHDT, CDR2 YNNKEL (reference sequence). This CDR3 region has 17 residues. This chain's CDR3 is CASSMTPWAGGTDTQYF. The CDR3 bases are TGTGCCAGCAGCATGACCCCTTGGGCGGGTGGCACAGATACGCAGTATTTT.

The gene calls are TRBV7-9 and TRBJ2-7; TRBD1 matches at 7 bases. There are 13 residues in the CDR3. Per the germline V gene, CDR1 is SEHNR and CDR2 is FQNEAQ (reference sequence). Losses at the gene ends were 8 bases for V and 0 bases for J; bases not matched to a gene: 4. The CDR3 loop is CASGQESSYEQYF. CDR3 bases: TGTGCCAGCGGACAGGAATCCTCCTACGAGCAGTACTTC. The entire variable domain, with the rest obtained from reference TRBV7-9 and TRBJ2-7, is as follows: DTGVSQNPRHKITKRGQNVTFRCDPISEHNRLYWYRQTLGQGPEFLTYFQNEAQLEKSRLLSDRFSAERPKGSFSTLEIQRTEQGDSAMYLCASGQESSYEQYFGPGTRLTVT.

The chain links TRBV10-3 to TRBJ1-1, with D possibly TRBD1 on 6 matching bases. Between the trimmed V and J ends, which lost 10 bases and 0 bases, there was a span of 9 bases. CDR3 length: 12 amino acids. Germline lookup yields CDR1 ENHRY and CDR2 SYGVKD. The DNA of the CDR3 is TGTGCCACTGCAGGGGTGAACACTGAAGCTTTCTTT. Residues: CATAGVNTEAFF.

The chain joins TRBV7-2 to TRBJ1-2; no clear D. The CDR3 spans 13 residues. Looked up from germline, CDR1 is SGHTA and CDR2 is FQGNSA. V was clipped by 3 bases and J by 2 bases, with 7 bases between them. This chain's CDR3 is CASSFTGNYGYTF. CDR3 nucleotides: TGTGCCAGCAGCTTTACCGGGAACTATGGCTACACCTTC.

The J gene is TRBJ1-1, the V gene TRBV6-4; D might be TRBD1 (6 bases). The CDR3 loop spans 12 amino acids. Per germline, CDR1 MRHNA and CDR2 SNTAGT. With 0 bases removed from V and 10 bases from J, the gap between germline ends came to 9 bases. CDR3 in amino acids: CASSDSRGLAFF. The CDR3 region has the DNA TGTGCCAGCAGTGACTCGCGGGGGCTAGCTTTCTTT.

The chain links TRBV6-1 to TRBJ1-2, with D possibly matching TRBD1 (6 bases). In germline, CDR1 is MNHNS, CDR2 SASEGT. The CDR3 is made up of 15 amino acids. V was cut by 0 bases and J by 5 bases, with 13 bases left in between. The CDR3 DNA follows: TGTGCCAGCAGTGAAGCAATCAGTCAGGGGTATGGCTACACCTTC. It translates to CASSEAISQGYGYTF.

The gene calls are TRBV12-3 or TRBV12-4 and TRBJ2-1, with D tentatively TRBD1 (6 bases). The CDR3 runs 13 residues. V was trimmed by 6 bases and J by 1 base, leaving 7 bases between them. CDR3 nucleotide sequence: TGTGCCAGCAGGACAGGATCCTACAATGAGCAGTTCTTC. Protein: CASRTGSYNEQFF.

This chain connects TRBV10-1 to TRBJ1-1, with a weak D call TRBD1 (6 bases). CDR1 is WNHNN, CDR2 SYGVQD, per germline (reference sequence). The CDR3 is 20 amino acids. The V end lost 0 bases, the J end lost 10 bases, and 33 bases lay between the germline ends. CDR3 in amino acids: CASSESIGTQDQTRQGGAFF. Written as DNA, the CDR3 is TGCGCCAGCAGTGAGTCCATAGGGACACAGGATCAAACACGACAAGGAGGAGCTTTCTTT.

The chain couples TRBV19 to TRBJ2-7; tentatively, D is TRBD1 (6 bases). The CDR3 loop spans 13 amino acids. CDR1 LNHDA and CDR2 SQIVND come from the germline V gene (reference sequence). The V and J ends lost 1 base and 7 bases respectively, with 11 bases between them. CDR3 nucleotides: TGTGCCAGTAGTATAGCAACCGGGACAGAGCAGTACTTC. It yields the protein CASSIATGTEQYF.